The 17 T cell receptor beta chains reported below all come from one sample, sequenced in a study of identical twins. TCRdb processed the 5' RACE reads anew with MiXCR; each CDR3 protein has one entry. The table includes 1.5 million to 2 million distinct CDR3 sequences, roughly 35% detected once. Sequencing was done on a sample of cord blood. Every receptor here comes from a newborn girl in good health.

Note on this clonotype: It may be a read error: a sequence one base away is much more abundant. The V call is TRBV12-3 or TRBV12-4, the J call TRBJ2-1; D is possibly TRBD1 (6 bases). Trimming removed 10 bases at V and 10 bases at J, with 20 bases between. The CDR3 extends over 13 amino acids. The CDR3 region is CAIQTGLSYEQFF. For the CDR3, the DNA is TGTGCCATCCAAACAGGGCTCTCCTACGAGCAGTTCTTC.

The rearrangement joins TRBV30 to TRBJ2-1; unclear D gene. Germline CDR1 is GTSNPN and CDR2 is SVGIG (reference sequence). The V gene lost 2 bases and the J gene lost 13 bases, with 18 bases spanning the gap. The CDR3 length is 13 residues. CDR3: CAWSKGNKETQFF. The DNA for the CDR3 is TGTGCCTGGAGTAAGGGCAACAAAGAGACCCAGTTCTTC.

The chain uses TRBV20-1 and TRBJ1-6, with 7 bases identical to TRBD1. CDR3 size: 16 residues. Germline CDR1 reads DFQATT; CDR2 reads SNEGSKA (reference sequence). V trimming: 6 bases; J trimming: 4 bases; junction bases outside the gene matches: 12. CDR3 sequence (DNA): TGCAGTGCAAACCAACAGGGGCCCAGATATAATTCACCCCTCCACTTT. This sequence encodes CSANQQGPRYNSPLHF.

This clonotype appeared a few times. The rearrangement joins TRBV18 to TRBJ2-3; TRBD2 aligns across 8 bases. J was trimmed by 6 bases and V by 3 bases; bases with no gene match: 8. The length of the CDR3 is 15 residues. Germline CDR1 KGHSH, CDR2 LQKENI. The CDR3 nucleotides read TGTGCCAGCTCACCTCCAGCGGGGGTCAGGGATACGCAGTATTTT. This encodes CASSPPAGVRDTQYF.

This clonotype showed up many times. V usage is TRBV29-1 and J usage is TRBJ1-2; TRBD1 matches at 12 bases. This CDR3 has 13 amino acids. V was clipped by 4 bases and J by 4 bases; unmatched bases: 1. Germline V gene data show CDR1 as SQVTM and CDR2 as ANQGSEA. The CDR3 spells CSVAGQGAYGYTF. The CDR3 DNA is TGCAGCGTTGCGGGACAGGGGGCCTATGGCTACACCTTC.

This rearrangement joins TRBV30 to TRBJ1-2, with D possibly TRBD1 on 5 matching bases. Trimming left V 6 bases short and J 8 bases short, with 19 bases between. Germline CDR1 is GTSNPN and CDR2 is SVGIG (reference sequence). The CDR3 is 13 amino acids. The CDR3 loop reads CACPSTDLRGYTF. CDR3 DNA sequence: TGTGCCTGCCCGTCGACAGACCTCCGAGGCTACACCTTC.

The chain couples TRBV20-1 to TRBJ1-1; 7 bases agree with TRBD1. The junction had 7 bases not matched to a gene; V was cut back by 3 bases and J by 3 bases. The CDR3 has 14 amino acids. Per the germline V gene, CDR1 is DFQATT and CDR2 is SNEGSKA (reference sequence). CDR3 protein: CSARRQTGYTEAFF. The DNA of the CDR3 is TGCAGTGCTAGGCGCCAGACAGGGTACACTGAAGCTTTCTTT.

CDR3 DNA sequence: TGCAGTGCTAGAGATTGGCAGCCCCAGAACACTGAAGCTTTCTTT. Its translation: CSARDWQPQNTEAFF. The genes are TRBV20-1 and TRBJ1-1; D is unclear. The CDR3 is made up of 15 amino acids. Trimming took 0 bases from V and 1 from J, leaving 12 bases between them. CDR1 is DFQATT, CDR2 SNEGSKA, per germline (reference sequence).

This clonotype was counted many times. This may stem from a read error, because a much larger clone lies one nucleotide away. This chain uses TRBV7-9 with TRBJ2-7; D may be TRBD1 (5 bases). The germline V gene encodes CDR1 SEHNR and CDR2 FQNEAQ (reference sequence). Between the trimmed V and J ends, which lost 5 bases and 3 bases, there was a span of 8 bases. This CDR3 is 12 amino acids long. The CDR3 reads CASSQQDYEQYF. The DNA of the CDR3 is TGTGCCAGCAGCCAACAGGACTACGAGCAGTACTTC.

The genes are TRBV3-1 and TRBJ1-2; tentatively, D is TRBD1 (6 bases). The V gene's germline CDR1 is LGHDT and CDR2 YNNKEL (reference sequence). Trimming stripped 6 bases from V and 4 bases from J, with 12 bases between. The CDR3 loop spans 13 amino acids. In nucleotides, the CDR3 is TGTGCCAGCAGGGCACAGGGCAGCTATGGCTACACCTTC. Translating gives CASRAQGSYGYTF.

The rearrangement links TRBV7-2 to TRBJ2-1; 7 nucleotides line up with TRBD2. The J call may be in error: the DNA end matches TRBJ2-7 better. The CDR3 loop spans 16 amino acids. The germline V gene has CDR1 SGHTA and CDR2 FQGNSA. CDR3 region: CASSQSSGYSYNEQYF. As DNA, the CDR3 is TGTGCCAGCAGCCAATCTAGCGGATACTCCTACAATGAGCAGTACTTC.

The chain recombines TRBV12-3 or TRBV12-4 with TRBJ2-7; the D is unclear. Trimming left V 5 bases short and J 0 bases short, with 11 bases between. CDR3 size: 14 residues. The CDR3 loop is CASSPLRHSYEQYF. CDR3 DNA: TGTGCCAGCAGTCCCCTTAGACACTCCTACGAGCAGTACTTC.

The table lists this clonotype with many counts. The chain links TRBV6-1 to TRBJ2-4; 8 positions match TRBD1. The V gene end was trimmed by 4 bases and the J gene end by 0 bases; junction bases not matched to a gene: 5. There are 16 residues in the CDR3. The germline gives CDR1 MNHNS, CDR2 SASEGT. The CDR3 loop reads CASSGDRNLAKNIQYF. The CDR3, as DNA: TGTGCCAGCAGTGGGGACAGGAACCTAGCCAAAAACATTCAGTACTTC.

The CDR3 bases are TGCGCCAGCAGCTTGGTAGGTTGGGGGACTAGCGGTTACAATGAGCAGTTCTTC. The encoded protein is CASSLVGWGTSGYNEQFF. The chain links TRBV5-1 to TRBJ2-1; the match to TRBD2 covers 11 bases. The CDR3 contains 18 residues. CDR1 and CDR2 from the germline V gene are SGHRS and YFSETQ. After removal of 0 bases from V and 4 bases from J, the junction contained 9 bases not matched to a gene.

The rearrangement joins TRBV27 to TRBJ1-6, with 8 bases identical to TRBD1. This CDR3 region has 14 residues. The germline CDR1 and CDR2 sequences are MNHEY and SMNVEV (reference sequence). Losses at the gene ends were 5 bases for V and 11 bases for J; bases not matched to a gene: 8. In nucleotides, the CDR3 is TGTGCCAGCAGTGGGACAGGAGCAATACCACCCCTCCACTTT. This gives the protein CASSGTGAIPPLHF.

This clonotype was seen a handful of times. V usage is TRBV27 and J usage is TRBJ2-7; the match to TRBD1 covers 7 bases. Germline assignment: CDR1 MNHEY and CDR2 SMNVEV (reference sequence). The CDR3 loop spans 15 amino acids. Trimming cost V 5 bases and J 0 bases; bases outside gene matches: 7. In DNA form, the CDR3 reads TGTGCCAGCAGTGGGACCTGGGACAGCTCCTACGAGCAGTACTTC. Translated, it gives CASSGTWDSSYEQYF.

The rearrangement uses TRBV28 and TRBJ2-1; D might be TRBD1 or TRBD2, each matching 5 bases. The end of the DNA fits TRBJ2-7 better, so the J call may be wrong. The CDR3 sequence is 14 residues long. The germline V gene encodes CDR1 MDHEN and CDR2 SYDVKM. The CDR3 sequence is CASTRIGTYNEQYF. CDR3 bases: TGTGCCAGCACCCGGATTGGGACCTACAATGAGCAGTACTTC.